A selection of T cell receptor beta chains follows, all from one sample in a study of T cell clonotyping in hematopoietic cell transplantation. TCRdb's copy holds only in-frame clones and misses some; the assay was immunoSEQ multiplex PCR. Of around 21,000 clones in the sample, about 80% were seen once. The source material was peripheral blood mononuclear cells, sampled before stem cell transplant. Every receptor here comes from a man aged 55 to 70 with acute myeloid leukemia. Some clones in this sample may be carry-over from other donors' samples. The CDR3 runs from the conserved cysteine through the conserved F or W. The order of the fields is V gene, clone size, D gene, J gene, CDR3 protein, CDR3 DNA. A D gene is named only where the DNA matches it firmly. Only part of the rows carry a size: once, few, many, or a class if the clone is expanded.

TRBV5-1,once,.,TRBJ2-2,CASRPRWTANTGELFF,TGCGCCAGCCGCCCCCGGTGGACAGCGAACACCGGGGAGCTGTTTTTT
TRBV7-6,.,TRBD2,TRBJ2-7,CASSPGREQYF,TGTGCCAGCAGCCCCGGGAGGGAGCAGTACTTC
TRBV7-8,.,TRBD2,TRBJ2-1,CASSVYGAGGAYEQFF,TGTGCCAGCAGCGTCTACGGCGCCGGGGGGGCCTATGAGCAGTTCTTC
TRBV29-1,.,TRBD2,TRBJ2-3,CSVVAGVRDTQYF,TGCAGCGTTGTTGCGGGAGTAAGAGATACGCAGTATTTT
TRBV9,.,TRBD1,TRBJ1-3,CASSIQGATSGNTIYF,TGTGCCAGCAGCATACAGGGGGCCACTTCTGGAAACACCATATATTTT
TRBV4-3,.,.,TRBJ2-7,CASSQQLRTGDEQYF,TGCGCCAGCAGCCAACAACTAAGGACCGGGGACGAGCAGTACTTC
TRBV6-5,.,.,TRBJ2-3,CASSYSGGTDTQYF,TGTGCCAGCAGTTACTCAGGGGGCACAGATACGCAGTATTTT
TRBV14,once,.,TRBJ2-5,CASSQDRGEEVTQYF,TGTGCCAGCAGCCAAGATAGGGGGGAAGAGGTGACCCAGTACTTC
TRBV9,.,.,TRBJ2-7,CASSGEDSSYEQYF,TGTGCCAGCAGCGGCGAAGACAGCTCCTACGAGCAGTACTTC
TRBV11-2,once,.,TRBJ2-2,CASSLMGGQAGELFF,TGTGCCAGCAGCTTAATGGGGGGGCAGGCCGGGGAGCTGTTTTTT
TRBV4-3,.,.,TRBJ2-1,CASSQDSGSVVQFF,TGCGCCAGCAGCCAAGATTCAGGTTCAGTGGTGCAGTTCTTC
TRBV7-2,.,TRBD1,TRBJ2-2,CASSWTGGTGELFF,TGTGCCAGCAGCTGGACAGGGGGGACCGGGGAGCTGTTTTTT
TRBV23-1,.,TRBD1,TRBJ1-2,CAGLKKDREYGGYTF,TGCGCCGGATTAAAAAAGGACAGGGAGTATGGTGGCTACACCTTC
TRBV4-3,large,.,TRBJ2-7,CASSQDRATSYEQYF,TGCGCCAGCAGCCAAGATAGGGCCACTAGCTACGAGCAGTACTTC
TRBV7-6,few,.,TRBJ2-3,CASSPSHSTDTQYF,TGTGCCAGCAGCCCAAGTCATAGCACAGATACGCAGTATTTT
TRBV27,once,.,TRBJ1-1,CASSLPGMNTEAFF,TGTGCCAGCAGTTTACCAGGGATGAACACTGAAGCTTTCTTT
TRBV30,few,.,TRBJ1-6,CAWSLNNSPLHF,TGTGCCTGGAGTCTGAATAATTCACCCCTCCACTTT
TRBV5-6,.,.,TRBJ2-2,CASSLGTAANTGELFF,TGTGCCAGCAGCTTGGGGACAGCCGCGAACACCGGGGAGCTGTTTTTT
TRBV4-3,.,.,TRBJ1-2,CASSQDYRQSLGLSNYGYTF,TGCGCCAGCAGCCAAGATTATAGGCAGAGTCTCGGTCTCTCTAACTATGGCTACACCTTC
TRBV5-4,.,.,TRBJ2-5,CASSSQGRDETQYF,TGTGCCAGCAGCTCACAGGGGAGGGATGAGACCCAGTACTTC
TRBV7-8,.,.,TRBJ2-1,CASSSDGQRHNEQFF,TGTGCCAGCAGCTCTGACGGACAGCGTCACAATGAGCAGTTCTTC
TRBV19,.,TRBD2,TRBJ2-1,CASSLQREGSEQFF,TGTGCCAGTAGTCTTCAGCGGGAGGGGTCTGAGCAGTTCTTC
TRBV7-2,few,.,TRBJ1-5,CASSLVRGNNQPQHF,TGTGCCAGCAGCTTGGTGAGAGGCAACAATCAGCCCCAGCATTTT
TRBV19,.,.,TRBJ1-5,CASSIWRGSEQPQHF,TGTGCCAGTAGTATATGGCGGGGAAGCGAGCAGCCCCAGCATTTT
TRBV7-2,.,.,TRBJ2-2,CASSLNHNTGELFF,TGTGCCAGCAGCTTAAACCACAACACCGGGGAGCTGTTTTTT
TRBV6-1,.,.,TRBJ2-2,CASSWEYTGELFF,TGTGCCAGCAGCTGGGAGTACACCGGGGAGCTGTTTTTT
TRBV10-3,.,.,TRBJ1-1,CAISEGDKNTEAFF,TGTGCCATCAGTGAGGGGGACAAGAACACTGAAGCTTTCTTT
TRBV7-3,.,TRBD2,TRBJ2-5,CASSNGLAAQETQYF,TGTGCCAGCAGCAATGGACTAGCGGCCCAAGAGACCCAGTACTTC
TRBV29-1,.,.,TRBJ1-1,CSARYGEGPNTEAFF,TGCAGCGCGCGATACGGGGAGGGACCGAACACTGAAGCTTTCTTT
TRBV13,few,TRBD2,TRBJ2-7,CASSVDRAGGDEQYF,TGTGCCAGCAGCGTCGACAGGGCGGGGGGGGACGAGCAGTACTTC
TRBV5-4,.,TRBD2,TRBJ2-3,CASSLTSGAGDTQYF,TGTGCCAGCAGCCTGACTAGCGGGGCCGGGGATACGCAGTATTTT
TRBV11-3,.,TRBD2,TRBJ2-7,CASSARGEGEQYF,TGTGCCAGCAGTGCGCGGGGGGAGGGCGAGCAGTACTTC
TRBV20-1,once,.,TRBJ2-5,CSAGEQETQYF,TGCAGTGCCGGGGAACAAGAGACTCAGTACTTC
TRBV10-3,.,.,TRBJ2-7,CAIKGEGEQYF,TGTGCCATCAAAGGAGAGGGCGAGCAGTACTTC
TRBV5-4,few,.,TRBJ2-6,CASSLDGVTSGANVLTF,TGTGCCAGCAGCTTGGACGGAGTAACCTCTGGGGCCAACGTCCTGACTTTC
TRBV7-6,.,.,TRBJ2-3,CASSLGSTGHYADTQYF,TGTGCCAGCAGCTTAGGTAGCACAGGGCACTATGCAGATACGCAGTATTTT
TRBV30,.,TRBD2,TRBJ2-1,CAWSLSLSGGAGEQFF,TGTGCCTGGAGTCTCTCACTTAGCGGGGGGGCGGGTGAGCAGTTCTTC
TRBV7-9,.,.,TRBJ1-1,CASSIQTGNTEAFF,TGTGCCAGCAGTATACAAACGGGGAACACTGAAGCTTTCTTT
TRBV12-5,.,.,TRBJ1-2,CASGLGEMGRIYGYTF,TGTGCTAGTGGTTTGGGAGAGATGGGACGGATCTATGGCTACACCTTC
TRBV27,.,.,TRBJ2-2,CASSPTGNTGELFF,TGTGCCAGCAGTCCTACAGGGAATACCGGGGAGCTGTTTTTT
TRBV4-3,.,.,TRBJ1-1,CASSQDFGAWDTEAFF,TGCGCCAGCAGCCAAGATTTTGGGGCTTGGGACACTGAAGCTTTCTTT
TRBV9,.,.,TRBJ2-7,CASSVEAGSSYEQYF,TGTGCCAGCAGCGTAGAGGCGGGGAGCTCCTACGAGCAGTACTTC
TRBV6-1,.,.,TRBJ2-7,CASRLRGGPDEQYF,TGTGCCAGCAGGTTAAGGGGAGGACCTGACGAGCAGTACTTC
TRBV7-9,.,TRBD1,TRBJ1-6,CASSETGTGRSPLHF,TGTGCCAGCAGTGAAACGGGGACAGGACGTTCACCCCTCCACTTT
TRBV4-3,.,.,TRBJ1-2,CASSQDPGTSYGYTF,TGCGCCAGCAGCCAAGATCCCGGGACTAGCTATGGCTACACCTTC
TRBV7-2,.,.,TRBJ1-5,CASSFYDQPQHF,TGTGCCAGCAGCTTCTACGATCAGCCCCAGCATTTT
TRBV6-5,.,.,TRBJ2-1,CASSYVGANEQFF,TGTGCCAGCAGTTACGTGGGCGCCAATGAGCAGTTCTTC
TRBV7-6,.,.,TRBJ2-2,CASSLGAVRNTGELFF,TGTGCCAGCAGCTTAGGGGCAGTTCGTAACACCGGGGAGCTGTTTTTT
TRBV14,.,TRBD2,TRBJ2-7,CASSRGLADEQYF,TGTGCCAGCAGCCGCGGACTAGCGGACGAGCAGTACTTC
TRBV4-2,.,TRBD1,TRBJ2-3,CASSQQTGEADTQYF,TGTGCCAGCAGCCAACAGACAGGGGAGGCAGATACGCAGTATTTT
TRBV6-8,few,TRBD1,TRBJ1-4,CASIGDRASTNEKLFF,TGTGCCAGCATCGGCGACAGGGCCTCAACTAATGAAAAACTGTTTTTT
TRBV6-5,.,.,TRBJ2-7,CASTTGYEQYF,TGTGCCAGCACGACGGGGTACGAGCAGTACTTC
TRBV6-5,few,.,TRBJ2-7,CASSYSGSDEQYF,TGTGCCAGCAGTTACTCCGGATCGGACGAGCAGTACTTC
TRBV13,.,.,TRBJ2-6,CASSSLSSGANVLTF,TGTGCCAGCAGCTCCCTGAGCTCTGGGGCCAACGTCCTGACTTTC
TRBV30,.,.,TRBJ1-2,CAWSVAGYGYTF,TGTGCCTGGAGTGTAGCGGGTTATGGCTACACCTTC